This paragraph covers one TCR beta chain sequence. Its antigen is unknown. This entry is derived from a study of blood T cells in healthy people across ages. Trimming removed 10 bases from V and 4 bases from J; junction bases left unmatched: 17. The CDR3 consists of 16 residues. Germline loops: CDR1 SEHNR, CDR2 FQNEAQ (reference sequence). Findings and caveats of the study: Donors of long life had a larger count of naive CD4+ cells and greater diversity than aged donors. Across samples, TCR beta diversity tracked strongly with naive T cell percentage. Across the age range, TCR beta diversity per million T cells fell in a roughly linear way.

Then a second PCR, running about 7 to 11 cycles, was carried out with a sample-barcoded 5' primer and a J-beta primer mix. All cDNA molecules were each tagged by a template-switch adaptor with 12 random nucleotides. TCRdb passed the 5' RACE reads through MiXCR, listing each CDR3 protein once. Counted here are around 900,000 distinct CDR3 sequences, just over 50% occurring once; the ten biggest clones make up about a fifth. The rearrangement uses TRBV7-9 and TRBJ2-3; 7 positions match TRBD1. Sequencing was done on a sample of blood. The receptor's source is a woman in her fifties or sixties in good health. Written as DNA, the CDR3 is TGTGCCACCCCATTAATACAGGGGCCATCCGCAGATACGCAGTATTTT. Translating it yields CATPLIQGPSADTQYF. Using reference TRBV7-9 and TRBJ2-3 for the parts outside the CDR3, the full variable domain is DTGVSQNPRHKITKRGQNVTFRCDPISEHNRLYWYRQTLGQGPEFLTYFQNEAQLEKSRLLSDRFSAERPKGSFSTLEIQRTEQGDSAMYLCATPLIQGPSADTQYFGPGTRLTVL.